Sequencing of this T cell receptor (beta chain) was carried out in a study of blood T cell repertoires in COVID-19. Looking at the study overall: The United States, Italy and Spain provided the acute and convalescent COVID-19 samples. PBMCs, B-cell-depleted T cells, or T cells were the source of the cDNA or gDNA that made up the material.

Germline values: CDR1 LNHDA, CDR2 SQIVND (reference sequence). The V end was cut by 7 bases, the J end by 0 bases, with 15 bases between. The CDR3 is 15 amino acids. The authors' processing: The assay estimated nucleated cells by amplifying reference gene primers. TCRdb's copy holds only in-frame clones and misses some; the assay was immunoSEQ multiplex PCR. V and J calls and clone size are given by that table; D and trimming were obtained from the DNA. This table has approximately 120,000 clones, 60% to 85% appearing once. The clonotype was recovered from a man at least 80 years old with acute or convalescent COVID-19. The sequencing sample was made of peripheral blood. The V call is TRBV19, the J call TRBJ1-1, with D maybe TRBD1 (6 bases). The CDR3 is CASTMMDRMNTEAFF. DNA for the CDR3: TGTGCCAGTACCATGATGGACAGAATGAACACTGAAGCTTTCTTT.